This TCR beta chain was observed in a study of control samples from healthy donors and cancer patients. There are 11 residues in the CDR3. Germline V lookup: CDR1 MNHEY, CDR2 SVGAGI. Trimming shortened V by 6 bases and J by 8 bases, and 7 bases separated the two germline ends. Assay used: immunoSEQ multiplex PCR; TCRdb lists only in-frame clones, some missing. The sample consists of about 95,000 clones, about 89% of them appearing once. This chain links TRBV6-5 with TRBJ1-4, with D hard to call. The receptor was derived from a woman under 40 in good health. Sequences were obtained from blood. DNA for the CDR3: TGTGCCAGCAGGATGGGGGAAAAACTGTTTTTT. This encodes CASRMGEKLFF.